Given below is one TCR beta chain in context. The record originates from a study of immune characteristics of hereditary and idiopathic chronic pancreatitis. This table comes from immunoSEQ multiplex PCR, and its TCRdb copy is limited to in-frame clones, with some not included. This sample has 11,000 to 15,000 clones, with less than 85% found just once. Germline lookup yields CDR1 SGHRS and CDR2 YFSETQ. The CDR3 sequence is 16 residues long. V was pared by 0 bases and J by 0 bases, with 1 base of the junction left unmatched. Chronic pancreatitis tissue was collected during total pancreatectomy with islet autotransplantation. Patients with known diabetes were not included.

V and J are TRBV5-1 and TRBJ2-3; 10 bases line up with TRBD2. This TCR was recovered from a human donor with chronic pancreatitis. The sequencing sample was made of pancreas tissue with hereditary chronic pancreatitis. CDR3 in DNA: TGCGCCAGCAGCTTGGGACTAGCGGGTAGCACAGATACGCAGTATTTT. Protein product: CASSLGLAGSTDTQYF.